These 16 T cell receptor beta chains were sequenced from one sample in a study of T cells in Graves' hyperthyroidism and ophthalmopathy. Amplification of TCR beta CDR3 regions used RNA as the template. During a first-round RT-PCR of the TCR CDR3, the HTBI primer set was used. One entry per CDR3 protein, called by TCRdb with MiXCR from the multiplex PCR reads. The sample yields 620,000 or so distinct CDR3 sequences, around 15% seen once. Sequencing was carried out using blood. The receptors were gathered from a woman between 50 and 59 years old with Graves' ophthalmopathy.

This clonotype was detected a few times. The chain has TRBV28 and TRBJ2-1, with 14 bases lining up with TRBD2. Germline loops: CDR1 MDHEN, CDR2 SYDVKM. The V gene end was trimmed by 5 bases and the J gene end by 5 bases; junction bases not matched to a gene: 5. CDR3 length equals 16 residues. In nucleotides, the CDR3 is TGTGCCAGCAGTCTGACTAGCGGGAGGGCCAACAATGAGCAGTTCTTC. Amino acid sequence: CASSLTSGRANNEQFF. Full variable domain (remainder filled in from reference TRBV28 and TRBJ2-1): DVKVTQSSRYLVKRTGEKVFLECVQDMDHENMFWYRQDPGLGLRLIYFSYDVKMKEKGDIPEGYSVSREKKERFSLILESASTNQTSMYLCASSLTSGRANNEQFFGPGTRLTVL.

CDR3: CASSLGGGTGGDQPQHF. CDR3 nucleotide sequence: TGTGCCAGCAGTTTAGGGGGAGGGACAGGAGGGGATCAGCCCCAGCATTTT. The chain uses TRBV27 and TRBJ1-5; TRBD1 matches at 8 bases. Unmatched junction bases numbered 11, after V lost 2 bases and J lost 5 bases. The CDR3 totals 17 residues. The germline V gene encodes CDR1 MNHEY and CDR2 SMNVEV (reference sequence).

As for this clonotype: A read error may be the cause here, since a much bigger clone is one base away. In DNA form, the CDR3 reads TGTGCCAGCAGCCACCCGGGGGGTAGCTCCTACAATGGGCAGTTCTTC. Encoded protein: CASSHPGGSSYNGQFF. V gene TRBV28 combines with J gene TRBJ2-1, with 7 bases fitting TRBD2. CDR1 and CDR2 (germline): MDHEN, SYDVKM. The CDR3 has 16 residues.

In its sample, this clonotype was seen a few times. The V gene is TRBV27, the J gene TRBJ1-6, with 7 bases lining up with TRBD1. The ends lost 7 bases at V and 15 bases at J; junction bases unmatched: 12. The CDR3 runs 13 residues. CDR1 and CDR2 (germline): MNHEY, SMNVEV (reference sequence). CDR3 residues: CASTSKTRGNLHF. In DNA form, the CDR3 reads TGTGCCAGCACCTCGAAAACCAGGGGGAACCTCCACTTT.

This clonotype was observed a few times. The rearrangement joins TRBV19 to TRBJ2-3; 9 bases map to TRBD2. CDR1 and CDR2 from the germline V gene are LNHDA and SQIVND (reference sequence). This CDR3 has 15 residues. Unmatched junction bases numbered 7, after V lost 3 bases and J lost 6 bases. CDR3 protein: CASSMAAGGSDTQYF. In DNA form, the CDR3 reads TGTGCCAGTAGTATGGCAGCGGGAGGAAGTGATACGCAGTATTTT.

This clonotype was seen only a few times. The chain has TRBV28 and TRBJ2-6; D tentatively reads TRBD1 or TRBD2 (5 bases each). In germline, CDR1 is MDHEN, CDR2 SYDVKM. The CDR3 runs 18 residues. Trimming pared 5 bases from V and 0 bases from J, leaving 17 bases between. DNA of the CDR3: TGTGCCAGCAGTCTCCCCCCGGGGCGGAACTCTGGGGCCAACGTCCTGACTTTC. Its translation is CASSLPPGRNSGANVLTF.

This clonotype was seen repeatedly, ten times or more. This sequence joins TRBV12-3 or TRBV12-4 and TRBJ2-7; either TRBD1 or TRBD2 may supply D (5 bases each). The V gene lost 5 bases and the J gene lost 6 bases, with 20 bases spanning the gap. This CDR3 is built from 15 residues. The DNA for the CDR3 is TGTGCCAGCAGTGCAAACCCCCGTGGGACCAGCGAGCAGTACTTC. The encoded protein is CASSANPRGTSEQYF.

The V call is TRBV29-1, the J call TRBJ2-3; D is uncertain. The length of the CDR3 is 12 residues. From germline, CDR1 is SQVTM and CDR2 ANQGSEA. The V end lost 8 bases, the J end lost 4 bases, and 13 bases lay between the germline ends. The CDR3 reads CSTRVGPDTQYF. The CDR3 coding sequence is TGCAGCACTCGGGTCGGCCCAGATACGCAGTATTTT.

This clonotype has only one observation. The chain uses TRBV2 and TRBJ1-5, with D possibly being TRBD1 (5 bases). CDR3 length: 16 residues. Per germline, CDR1 SNHLY and CDR2 FYNNEI. V lost 1 base and J lost 2, with 12 bases in between. The CDR3 bases are TGTGCCAGCAGTGAAGATGGGCAGGGAGGCAATCAGCCCCAGCATTTT. This sequence encodes CASSEDGQGGNQPQHF. Complete variable domain (other parts from reference TRBV2 and TRBJ1-5): EPEVTQTPSHQVTQMGQEVILRCVPISNHLYFYWYRQILGQKVEFLVSFYNNEISEKSEIFDDQFSVERPDGSNFTLKIRSTKLEDSAMYFCASSEDGQGGNQPQHFGDGTRLSIL.

At least ten counts were recorded for this clonotype. This chain links TRBV10-3 with TRBJ2-7; 12 nucleotides line up with TRBD2. In germline, CDR1 is ENHRY, CDR2 SYGVKD. With 2 bases clipped from V and 5 bases from J, the junction kept 7 bases outside the gene matches. The CDR3 is made up of 16 amino acids. This CDR3 is CAISEVALAGGHEQYF. The CDR3 bases are TGTGCCATCAGTGAGGTCGCTCTAGCGGGAGGGCACGAGCAGTACTTC.

This clonotype was found many times. Here the CDR3 reads CASSTAGTGAEAFF. The CDR3 nucleotides read TGTGCCAGCAGTACGGCCGGGACAGGGGCTGAAGCTTTCTTT. The chain joins TRBV6-1 to TRBJ1-1; 10 bases are shared with TRBD1. CDR1 is MNHNS, CDR2 SASEGT, per germline. The CDR3 has 14 amino acids. Losses at the gene ends were 5 bases for V and 6 bases for J; bases not matched to a gene: 6.

V is TRBV6-1 and J is TRBJ2-3; 7 bases match TRBD2. The V gene end was trimmed by 5 bases and the J gene end by 4 bases; junction bases not matched to a gene: 12. The CDR3 totals 16 residues. Per germline, CDR1 MNHNS and CDR2 SASEGT. The CDR3 region has the DNA TGTGCCAGCAGTAGGACGGGGGGAGAGGGTGCAGATACGCAGTATTTT. Its translation: CASSRTGGEGADTQYF.

This sequence joins TRBV27 and TRBJ2-1, with TRBD2 as a possible D gene (5 bases). V was shortened by 8 bases and J by 1 base, with 18 bases between the two germline ends. This CDR3 spans 16 amino acids. Germline-derived CDR1 and CDR2 are MNHEY and SMNVEV (reference sequence). CDR3 residues: CASREYGLQSYNEQFF. The CDR3 region has the DNA TGTGCCAGCCGAGAGTACGGACTTCAGTCCTACAATGAGCAGTTCTTC.

This clonotype was seen at least ten times. The J gene is TRBJ2-5, the V gene TRBV28, with D unclear. Germline values: CDR1 MDHEN, CDR2 SYDVKM. V shed 1 base and J shed 5 bases, with 11 bases lying between them. CDR3 length: 14 residues. The CDR3 DNA reads as TGTGCCAGCAGTTTATTAGGAAATGGGGAGACCCAGTACTTC. Its translation is CASSLLGNGETQYF.

There are many counts of this clonotype. The CDR3 DNA reads as TGTGCCAGCAGTTTAGGGACAGCTGGCAATCAGCCCCAGCATTTT. This sequence encodes CASSLGTAGNQPQHF. This rearrangement joins TRBV28 to TRBJ1-5; 7 nucleotides line up with TRBD1. CDR1 is MDHEN and CDR2 is SYDVKM in the germline V gene. The V and J ends lost 2 bases and 2 bases, in that order; junction bases with no gene match: 3. The CDR3 covers 15 residues. Complete variable domain (other parts from reference TRBV28 and TRBJ1-5): DVKVTQSSRYLVKRTGEKVFLECVQDMDHENMFWYRQDPGLGLRLIYFSYDVKMKEKGDIPEGYSVSREKKERFSLILESASTNQTSMYLCASSLGTAGNQPQHFGDGTRLSIL.

This clonotype appeared many times. J is TRBJ2-5 and V is TRBV5-1; tentatively, D is TRBD2 (6 bases). This CDR3 region has 12 residues. Germline CDR1 and CDR2: SGHRS and YFSETQ. V was shortened by 4 bases and J by 12 bases, with 16 bases between the two germline ends. The CDR3: CASSPGKSGEYF. DNA for the CDR3: TGCGCCAGCAGCCCAGGGAAGTCGGGGGAGTACTTC.